The 17 T cell receptor beta chains listed next were all sequenced from one sample in a study of T cell responses to AZD1222 COVID-19 vaccine. Assay: immunoSEQ multiplex PCR; the TCRdb copy retains only in-frame clones and omits some. The data contain 140,000 to 150,000 clones, around 83% of them seen just once; the ten biggest clones take up around 4.3%. The source material was peripheral blood, sampled on day 0 of MenACWY control vaccination. These receptors were obtained from an adult in good health.

This chain uses TRBV2 with TRBJ2-3, with 8 nucleotides matching TRBD2. In germline, CDR1 is SNHLY, CDR2 FYNNEI. The CDR3 length is 16 residues. J gave up 4 bases and V 7 bases, and 13 bases lay outside the gene matches. In DNA, the CDR3 is TGTGCCAGCATCCCCGACGGGGGGGCGATCCCAGATACGCAGTATTTT. Translating gives CASIPDGGAIPDTQYF.

In this sample, this clone turned up a few times. The CDR3: CASSWTGDSYEQYF. DNA for the CDR3: TGCGCCAGCAGCTGGACAGGGGATTCCTACGAGCAGTACTTC. The chain has TRBV5-1 and TRBJ2-7, with TRBD1 matching 9 bases. V gave up 3 bases and J gave up 1 base; unmatched junction bases: 2. This CDR3 is 14 amino acids long. The germline gives CDR1 SGHRS, CDR2 YFSETQ.

This sequence joins TRBV7-9 and TRBJ1-3, with D perhaps matching TRBD1 (6 bases). The length of the CDR3 is 16 residues. The V gene lost 2 bases and the J gene lost 2 bases, with 13 bases spanning the gap. Germline values: CDR1 SEHNR, CDR2 FQNEAQ (reference sequence). CDR3 protein: CASSLWGRIAGNTIYF. The CDR3 DNA is TGTGCCAGCAGCTTATGGGGGCGAATTGCTGGAAACACCATATATTTT. The full variable domain, with the rest looked up from reference TRBV7-9 and TRBJ1-3, is DTGVSQNPRHKITKRGQNVTFRCDPISEHNRLYWYRQTLGQGPEFLTYFQNEAQLEKSRLLSDRFSAERPKGSFSTLEIQRTEQGDSAMYLCASSLWGRIAGNTIYFGEGSWLTVV.

This clone was seen only once. The chain joins TRBV27 to TRBJ2-7; 8 positions match TRBD2. This CDR3 region has 12 residues. The V gene's germline CDR1 is MNHEY and CDR2 SMNVEV (reference sequence). V lost 4 bases and J lost 5; bases outside the gene matches: 1. The CDR3 DNA reads as TGTGCCAGCAGTTCGGGACTAGACGAGCAGTACTTC. Translated: CASSSGLDEQYF.

This CDR3 is CASSLQGAYTEAFF. The DNA for the CDR3 is TGTGCCAGCAGCTTACAGGGGGCGTACACTGAAGCTTTCTTT. The chain recombines TRBV11-1 with TRBJ1-1, with 8 bases aligning to TRBD1. The CDR3 extends over 14 amino acids. V shed 2 bases, J shed 3 bases, and the junction held 2 bases outside the gene matches. Germline V gene data show CDR1 as SGHAT and CDR2 as FQDESV (reference sequence). Supplemented by reference TRBV11-1 and TRBJ1-1, the full variable domain reads EAEVAQSPRYKITEKSQAVAFWCDPISGHATLYWYRQILGQGPELLVQFQDESVVDDSQLPKDRFSAERLKGVDSTLKIQPAELGDSAMYLCASSLQGAYTEAFFGQGTRLTVV.

This clone has just one count. The chain employs TRBV10-3 and TRBJ1-5; no clear D gene. Germline V lookup: CDR1 ENHRY, CDR2 SYGVKD. V was cut by 2 bases and J by 4 bases, with 3 bases left in between. There are 12 residues in the CDR3. CDR3 loop: CAISEPNQPQHF. The CDR3 coding sequence is TGTGCCATCAGTGAGCCTAATCAGCCCCAGCATTTT.

J is TRBJ2-1 and V is TRBV5-6; possibly TRBD1 for D (5 bases). Per the germline V gene, CDR1 is SGHDT and CDR2 is YYEEEE. V dropped 2 bases and J dropped 5 bases, with 14 bases sitting between them. The CDR3 loop spans 15 amino acids. The DNA for the CDR3 is TGTGCCAGCAGCTTCCGCAGGGAAGGGGACAATGAGCAGTTCTTC. Amino acid sequence: CASSFRREGDNEQFF.

The chain uses TRBV6-2 or TRBV6-3 and TRBJ2-3; D ambiguous. Per germline, CDR1 MNHEY and CDR2 SVGEGT. Trimming left V 6 bases short and J 0 bases short, with 10 bases between. The CDR3 extends over 14 amino acids. This CDR3 reads CASSPHSSTDTQYF. CDR3 nucleotide sequence: TGTGCCAGCAGCCCCCACAGTAGCACAGATACGCAGTATTTT.

This chain joins TRBV29-1 and TRBJ2-7, with 10 bases matching TRBD2. This CDR3 has 16 amino acids. Looked up from germline, CDR1 is SQVTM and CDR2 is ANQGSEA. Trimming took 3 bases from V and 7 from J; bases not matched to a gene: 15. CDR3 sequence reads: CSVDGSSGGSPGEQYF. CDR3 bases: TGCAGCGTTGACGGGTCTAGCGGGGGATCACCGGGGGAGCAGTACTTC.

The V gene is TRBV5-6, the J gene TRBJ1-1; a possible D gene is TRBD1 (6 bases). Trimming took 2 bases from V and 3 from J, leaving 14 bases between them. Per the germline V gene, CDR1 is SGHDT and CDR2 is YYEEEE. This CDR3 contains 15 residues. The DNA of the CDR3 is TGTGCCAGCAGCTTAATTCACAGGGATTACACTGAAGCTTTCTTT. It codes for CASSLIHRDYTEAFF. Looking up the rest from reference TRBV5-6 and TRBJ1-1 gives the full variable domain: DAGVTQSPTHLIKTRGQQVTLRCSPKSGHDTVSWYQQALGQGPQFIFQYYEEEERQRGNFPDRFSGHQFPNYSSELNVNALLLGDSALYLCASSLIHRDYTEAFFGQGTRLTVV.

This clone has more than one count but fewer than ten. The chain recombines TRBV5-1 with TRBJ2-1; tentatively, D is TRBD2 (5 bases). Germline V CDR1 and CDR2: SGHRS, YFSETQ. The CDR3 loop spans 13 amino acids. Trimming removed 7 bases at V and 4 bases at J, with 12 bases between. CDR3 in DNA: TGCGCCAGCGGGGAGAGGAGTTACAATGAGCAGTTCTTC. Translated, it gives CASGERSYNEQFF.

The chain carries TRBV3-1 (or the pseudogene TRBV3-2) and TRBJ1-1; D not certain. Germline values: CDR1 LGHDT, CDR2 YNNKEL (reference sequence). This CDR3 spans 12 amino acids. Trimming pared 1 base from V and 4 bases from J, leaving 4 bases between. The CDR3 region has the DNA TGTGCCAGCAGCCAAGGTCGCACTGAAGCTTTCTTT. Its protein product is CASSQGRTEAFF.

J is TRBJ1-2 and V is TRBV6-5; D uncertain. This CDR3 comprises 14 residues. Germline V gene sequence: CDR1 MNHEY, CDR2 SVGAGI. The V end was cut by 6 bases, the J end by 8 bases, with 19 bases between. CDR3: CASSSTRNLGGYTF. CDR3 DNA sequence: TGTGCCAGCAGCTCTACTCGGAATCTGGGAGGCTACACCTTC.

J is TRBJ2-5 and V is TRBV3-1 (or the pseudogene TRBV3-2); D is possibly TRBD1 or TRBD2 (6 bases each). The CDR3 sequence is 15 residues long. V lost 1 base and J lost 2, with 11 bases in between. Germline V CDR1 and CDR2: LGHDT, YNNKEL (reference sequence). CDR3 amino acids: CASSQVGGLQETQYF. The CDR3 nucleotides are TGTGCCAGCAGCCAAGTCGGGGGCCTACAAGAGACCCAGTACTTC.

The chain employs TRBV7-6 and TRBJ1-6; D is possibly TRBD1 (5 bases). CDR3 size: 14 residues. Looked up from germline, CDR1 is SGHVS and CDR2 is FNYEAQ. V lost 1 base and J lost 9, with 10 bases in between. CDR3 nucleotides: TGTGCCAGCAGCTTAGGAGCCCAGGGTTCACCCCTCCACTTT. Translation: CASSLGAQGSPLHF.

The rearrangement links TRBV19 to TRBJ1-2, with D uncertain. V lost 4 bases, J lost 2 bases, and 5 bases lay in between. Per germline, CDR1 LNHDA and CDR2 SQIVND (reference sequence). The CDR3 totals 12 residues. The CDR3 sequence: CASSKVNYGYTF. CDR3 bases: TGTGCCAGTAGTAAAGTAAACTATGGCTACACCTTC.

The rearrangement joins TRBV5-6 to TRBJ1-2; 9 nucleotides match TRBD1. The germline CDR1 and CDR2 sequences are SGHDT and YYEEEE. This CDR3 has 17 amino acids. The V segment lost 4 bases and the J segment 2 bases; nucleotides outside the gene matches: 12. The CDR3 DNA reads TGTGCCAGCAGCGTGTACTCGGACAGGGGAAGGAACTATGGCTACACCTTC. It yields the protein CASSVYSDRGRNYGYTF.